Following are 16 T cell receptor beta chains from one sample sequenced in a study of T cell responses to AZD1222 COVID-19 vaccine. TCRdb keeps only in-frame clones here, not all; method: immunoSEQ multiplex PCR. The sample has approximately 190,000 clones, approximately 91% seen once. This specimen was peripheral blood, taken on day 0 of AZD1222 vaccination. These receptors all come from an adult in good health.

The chain couples TRBV6-5 to TRBJ2-1, with a tentative D call TRBD1 (6 bases). Germline assignment: CDR1 MNHEY and CDR2 SVGAGI. The CDR3 runs 13 residues. V shed 1 base and J shed 10 bases, with 11 bases lying between them. CDR3 in amino acids: CASSYLSTGEQFF. DNA for the CDR3: TGTGCCAGCAGTTACTTGTCGACAGGCGAGCAGTTCTTC.

The chain couples TRBV29-1 to TRBJ1-1; tentatively, D is TRBD1 (5 bases). In germline, CDR1 is SQVTM, CDR2 ANQGSEA. Trimming took 0 bases from V and 5 from J, leaving 13 bases between them. There are 14 residues in the CDR3. Here the CDR3 reads CSVEDWQGETEAFF. The CDR3, as DNA: TGCAGCGTTGAAGATTGGCAGGGAGAGACTGAAGCTTTCTTT.

This clone was recorded a few times. The chain recombines TRBV4-2 with TRBJ2-7; possibly TRBD2 for D (5 bases). V was trimmed by 0 bases and J by 3 bases, leaving 12 bases between them. The CDR3 loop spans 15 amino acids. Germline CDR1 is LGHNA and CDR2 is YNFKEQ. For the CDR3, the DNA is TGTGCCAGCAGCCAAGAACCACGGGGTGACTACGAGCAGTACTTC. The encoded protein is CASSQEPRGDYEQYF.

V gene TRBV9 combines with J gene TRBJ1-6; D is unclear. CDR3 length: 17 residues. Trimming removed 2 bases from V and 3 bases from J, with 15 bases in between. The germline V gene has CDR1 SGDLS and CDR2 YYNGEE. CDR3 residues: CASSVEVVADYNSPLHF. The CDR3 DNA sequence: TGTGCCAGCAGCGTTGAGGTAGTCGCCGACTATAATTCACCCCTCCACTTT. Combining the CDR3 with reference TRBV9 and TRBJ1-6 gives the whole variable domain DSGVTQTPKHLITATGQRVTLRCSPRSGDLSVYWYQQSLDQGLQFLIQYYNGEERAKGNILERFSAQQFPDLHSELNLSSLELGDSALYFCASSVEVVADYNSPLHFGNGTRLTVT.

In its sample, this clone was seen once. V usage is TRBV3-1 (or the pseudogene TRBV3-2) and J usage is TRBJ1-4, with 7 bases fitting TRBD1. The CDR3 extends over 18 amino acids. From germline, CDR1 is LGHDT and CDR2 YNNKEL (reference sequence). The V segment lost 2 bases and the J segment 8 bases; nucleotides outside the gene matches: 17. The CDR3 sequence: CASSQRTGLAKIKEKLFF. Written as DNA, the CDR3 is TGTGCCAGCAGCCAAAGGACAGGCCTCGCGAAGATAAAGGAAAAACTGTTTTTT.

The rearrangement links TRBV15 to TRBJ1-2; the D gene is possibly TRBD1 (6 bases). Trimming took 0 bases from V and 6 from J, leaving 17 bases between them. CDR3 length: 16 amino acids. CDR1 LNHNV and CDR2 YYDKDF come from the germline V gene (reference sequence). The CDR3 reads CATSRDWAGALNGYTF. The CDR3, as DNA: TGTGCCACCAGCAGAGATTGGGCAGGGGCCCTTAATGGCTACACCTTC.

The V gene is TRBV6-1, the J gene TRBJ1-2; TRBD1 might be the D (5 bases). The CDR3 has 16 residues. Trimming removed 1 base at V and 4 bases at J, with 16 bases between. Germline CDR1 is MNHNS and CDR2 is SASEGT. The CDR3 DNA follows: TGTGCCAGCAGTGAAGGGCTTACGTCGCAGGGCTATGGCTACACCTTC. It translates to CASSEGLTSQGYGYTF.

This rearrangement joins TRBV11-2 to TRBJ2-1; 15 bases line up with TRBD2. Losses at the gene ends were 4 bases for V and 4 bases for J; bases not matched to a gene: 5. There are 17 residues in the CDR3. Germline CDR1 and CDR2: SGHAT and FQNNGV. The CDR3 protein is CASSSGLAGGPYNEQFF. In DNA, the CDR3 is TGTGCCAGCAGCTCGGGACTAGCGGGGGGACCGTACAATGAGCAGTTCTTC.

The chain joins TRBV10-1 to TRBJ2-7; the match to TRBD2 covers 10 bases. V lost 4 bases to trimming and J lost 4 bases; unmatched junction nucleotides: 10. Germline-derived CDR1 and CDR2 are WNHNN and SYGVQD (reference sequence). This CDR3 is built from 16 residues. DNA for the CDR3: TGCGCCAGCAGTGGGACCTCTAGCGGGAGAGGTTACGAGCAGTACTTC. Its protein product is CASSGTSSGRGYEQYF.

The chain joins TRBV5-1 to TRBJ1-1; TRBD1 might be the D (5 bases). This CDR3 has 17 amino acids. V was trimmed by 0 bases and J by 6 bases, leaving 21 bases between them. Germline CDR1 SGHRS, CDR2 YFSETQ. The CDR3 bases are TGCGCCAGCAGCTTGGCCCCCACGTCGGGGACGGGCTCTGAAGCTTTCTTT. Protein product: CASSLAPTSGTGSEAFF. Complete variable domain (other parts from reference TRBV5-1 and TRBJ1-1): KAGVTQTPRYLIKTRGQQVTLSCSPISGHRSVSWYQQTPGQGLQFLFEYFSETQRNKGNFPGRFSGRQFSNSRSEMNVSTLELGDSALYLCASSLAPTSGTGSEAFFGQGTRLTVV.

The chain uses TRBV6-5 and TRBJ2-7; D might be TRBD2 (6 bases). Germline V gene data show CDR1 as MNHEY and CDR2 as SVGAGI. The CDR3 contains 15 residues. V dropped 7 bases and J dropped 1 base, with 17 bases sitting between them. The CDR3: CASTPSGGISYEQYF. The CDR3 DNA follows: TGTGCCAGCACCCCTTCCGGCGGGATTTCCTACGAGCAGTACTTC.

The chain couples TRBV6-6 to TRBJ1-5; possibly TRBD1 for D (6 bases). This CDR3 is 14 amino acids long. V was cut by 7 bases and J by 3 bases, with 13 bases left in between. Germline V gives CDR1 MNHNY, CDR2 SVGAGI (reference sequence). The CDR3 region is CASKGGMINQPQHF. The CDR3 DNA reads TGTGCCAGCAAAGGGGGAATGATCAATCAGCCCCAGCATTTT.

V is TRBV27 and J is TRBJ1-2; D might be TRBD1 (6 bases). The germline V gene encodes CDR1 MNHEY and CDR2 SMNVEV (reference sequence). Trimming removed 5 bases at V and 0 bases at J, with 19 bases between. The CDR3 is 17 residues long. CDR3 sequence (DNA): TGTGCCAGCAGTCGGGGACACCACCTCGGCGCTAACTATGGCTACACCTTC. Translation: CASSRGHHLGANYGYTF.

The chain has TRBV7-6 and TRBJ1-5; D is possibly TRBD1 (6 bases). The CDR3 has 16 amino acids. Trimming cost V 5 bases and J 3 bases, with 17 bases left between them. Germline lookup yields CDR1 SGHVS and CDR2 FNYEAQ. The CDR3 nucleotides are TGTGCCAGCAGCGGGGAGGATTGGGGGCTCAATCAGCCCCAGCATTTT. Translating it yields CASSGEDWGLNQPQHF.

This clone came up once. This chain uses TRBV12-3 or TRBV12-4 with TRBJ1-1, with D uncertain. Trimming pared 6 bases from V and 2 bases from J, leaving 10 bases between. The CDR3 runs to 13 residues. CDR3 region: CASRPRLNTEAFF. The CDR3 DNA reads as TGTGCCAGCAGGCCACGGCTAAACACTGAAGCTTTCTTT.

The chain joins TRBV7-7 to TRBJ2-7; TRBD2 aligns across 7 bases. The V segment lost 2 bases and the J segment 3 bases; nucleotides outside the gene matches: 7. Germline V gives CDR1 SSHAT, CDR2 FNYEAQ (reference sequence). This CDR3 region has 15 residues. CDR3 in amino acids: CASSLLSGGGYEQYF. The DNA for the CDR3 is TGTGCCAGCAGCTTACTGTCGGGGGGAGGCTACGAGCAGTACTTC.